The source of this TCR beta chain is a study of blood T cells in healthy people across ages. Study information: About one barcoded TCR beta cDNA was captured per two T cells.

Sample-barcoded 5' priming and a J-beta primer mix drove a second PCR of about 6 to 12 cycles. TCRdb used MiXCR to reprocess the 5' RACE reads, holding one entry per CDR3 protein. The sample yields some 800,000 distinct CDR3 sequences, approximately 25% seen once. This clonotype was seen a handful of times. Its antigen is undetermined. Compared with germline, one end of the junction differs, possibly owing to a read error. This CDR3 comprises 20 residues. Germline lookup yields CDR1 MNHEY and CDR2 SVGEGT. Study-level findings and limits: Older age went with lower TCR beta diversity per million T cells, in a roughly linear way.

These data also formed part of another study, on T cells of mothers and their children. This second study says: Sample barcodes and 2-4 random nucleotides were added by the M1S primer of the second PCR. Every mother produced more than 10 million TCR beta CDR3 reads, whereas every child provided around 3 million.

The clonotype was recovered from a boy younger than 18 in good health. The chain carries TRBV6-2 or TRBV6-3 and TRBJ1-5; weak D call: TRBD1 (5 bases). Specimen: blood. CDR3 nucleotide sequence: TGCGCCAGCAGTTACTCGAGATCAGGGTTAAGACCGATGAGCAATCAGCCCCAGCATTTT. Amino acids: CASSYSRSGLRPMSNQPQHF.